This entry lists 27 T cell receptor beta chains sequenced from one sample in a study of shared clonotypes between healthy human individuals. Generated by immunoSEQ multiplex PCR, the TCRdb table keeps only in-frame clones and is missing some. The sample records about 1,800,000 clones, approximately 95% being singletons. Naive CD8 cells, CD45RO-negative and positively selected for CCR7, excluded terminally differentiated effector memory CD45RA+ cells. Sequencing input: naive CD8+ T cells sorted from blood. These TCRs come from a man between 18 and 29 years old in good health.

V is TRBV10-1 and J is TRBJ2-2, with D possibly TRBD2 on 5 matching bases. CDR3 length equals 13 residues. Germline CDR1 reads WNHNN; CDR2 reads SYGVQD (reference sequence). With 5 bases removed from V and 7 bases from J, the gap between germline ends came to 11 bases. The CDR3 is CASSTRVIGELFF. In DNA, the CDR3 is TGCGCCAGCAGTACGAGGGTTATCGGGGAGCTGTTTTTT.

This CDR3 reads CAWIKKGREQREQYF. In DNA form, the CDR3 reads TGTGCCTGGATTAAAAAAGGGCGGGAGCAAAGGGAGCAGTACTTC. The chain recombines TRBV30 with TRBJ2-7; TRBD2 matches 7 bases. After removal of 4 bases from V and 7 bases from J, the junction contained 16 bases not matched to a gene. CDR3 length: 15 amino acids. CDR1 is GTSNPN, CDR2 SVGIG, per germline (reference sequence).

V gene TRBV13 combines with J gene TRBJ1-2, with unresolved D. Trimming stripped 3 bases from V and 6 bases from J, with 5 bases between. The length of the CDR3 is 11 residues. Germline CDR1 reads PRHDT; CDR2 reads FYEKMQ (reference sequence). The CDR3 bases are TGTGCCAGCAGCTTCACGCATGGCTACACCTTC. It yields the protein CASSFTHGYTF.

The chain recombines TRBV27 with TRBJ2-3; 11 positions match TRBD2. The CDR3 runs to 16 residues. The V segment lost 5 bases and the J segment 2 bases; nucleotides outside the gene matches: 6. Germline V lookup: CDR1 MNHEY, CDR2 SMNVEV (reference sequence). The CDR3 DNA follows: TGTGCCAGCAGTCTTCTAGCGGGGGGTGACACAGATACGCAGTATTTT. Translating it yields CASSLLAGGDTDTQYF.

The chain recombines TRBV18 with TRBJ1-1; D remains ambiguous. V lost 3 bases, J lost 5 bases, and 7 bases lay in between. CDR3 length equals 12 residues. Germline V gives CDR1 KGHSH, CDR2 LQKENI. The CDR3 protein is CASSPQATEAFF. DNA for the CDR3: TGTGCCAGCTCACCCCAGGCTACTGAAGCTTTCTTT.

The chain joins TRBV6-1 to TRBJ2-7; D unresolved. CDR3 length: 13 residues. The V and J ends lost 6 bases and 3 bases respectively, with 12 bases between them. Germline lookup yields CDR1 MNHNS and CDR2 SASEGT. The CDR3 protein is CASRHAEGYEQYF. The CDR3 coding sequence is TGTGCCAGCAGACACGCTGAAGGCTACGAGCAGTACTTC.

The chain carries TRBV7-9 and TRBJ1-1, with D perhaps TRBD1 (5 bases). Germline CDR1 SEHNR, CDR2 FQNEAQ (reference sequence). CDR3 length equals 16 residues. Trimming took off 1 base at V and 3 bases at J, with 15 bases between the two ends. The CDR3 nucleotides are TGTGCCAGCAGCTTAGGATGGGGGGGACGCGACACTGAAGCTTTCTTT. It encodes CASSLGWGGRDTEAFF.

The chain couples TRBV7-9 to TRBJ2-5, with 14 nucleotides matching TRBD2. CDR3 length: 18 residues. CDR1 and CDR2 (germline): SEHNR, FQNEAQ (reference sequence). V shed 5 bases and J 1 base; nucleotides not matched to a gene: 9. The CDR3 reads CASSPRTSGGHFQETQYF. The DNA for the CDR3 is TGTGCCAGCAGCCCGCGGACTAGCGGGGGGCATTTCCAAGAGACCCAGTACTTC.

The chain links TRBV28 to TRBJ1-6; maybe TRBD1 (6 bases). Looked up from germline, CDR1 is MDHEN and CDR2 is SYDVKM. Trimming stripped 6 bases from V and 10 bases from J, with 34 bases between. CDR3 length equals 20 residues. The CDR3 loop reads CASSRGRGQSPWSLDSPLHF. CDR3 DNA: TGTGCCAGCAGCCGAGGCAGGGGCCAGTCCCCCTGGTCCCTGGACTCACCCCTCCACTTT.

The CDR3 DNA reads TGTGCCAGCAGCCCTTCCGGTTGGCCCATGAACACTGAAGCTTTCTTT. This encodes CASSPSGWPMNTEAFF. The chain carries TRBV11-2 and TRBJ1-1; no definite D call. This CDR3 has 16 amino acids. Germline CDR1 and CDR2: SGHAT and FQNNGV. Deletions cut 5 bases from V and 0 bases from J, with 16 bases between.

The gene calls are TRBV4-1 and TRBJ2-5; 9 positions agree with TRBD2. V was pared by 1 base and J by 5 bases, with 8 bases of the junction left unmatched. The CDR3 loop spans 16 amino acids. Germline V gene lookup returns CDR1 MGHRA and CDR2 YSYEKL. The CDR3 region has the DNA TGCGCCAGCAGCCAAGTTTGGCTAGCGGGGATGGAGACCCAGTACTTC. Translated, it gives CASSQVWLAGMETQYF.

The rearrangement links TRBV27 to TRBJ2-1, with D perhaps TRBD2 (5 bases). This CDR3 has 18 amino acids. Per germline, CDR1 MNHEY and CDR2 SMNVEV (reference sequence). Trimming left V 0 bases short and J 5 bases short, with 20 bases between. The CDR3 nucleotides are TGTGCCAGCAGTTTATCCCTTAGAGCGGTGACCACCCACAATGAGCAGTTCTTC. Translating gives CASSLSLRAVTTHNEQFF.

This clone was seen only once. The chain has TRBV5-4 and TRBJ2-1; D gene unclear. Trimming cost V 0 bases and J 4 bases, with 5 bases left between them. The CDR3 totals 13 residues. Germline CDR1 and CDR2: SGHNT and YYREEE (reference sequence). The CDR3 DNA reads as TGTGCCAGCAGCTTGGTATTGTACAATGAGCAGTTCTTC. Its translation is CASSLVLYNEQFF.

This chain joins TRBV21-1 and TRBJ2-7; the table's D call TRBD1 went unverified against the DNA. TRBV21-1 is a known pseudogene. This CDR3 has 16 amino acids. The CDR3 DNA is TGTGCCAGCAGCAAAGGGGACAGGGGGCGATTGTACGAGCAGTACTTC. Amino acids: CASSKGDRGRLYEQYF.

This rearrangement joins TRBV4-1 to TRBJ2-7; D tentatively fits TRBD1 or TRBD2 (5 bases each). V was shortened by 4 bases and J by 6 bases, with 13 bases between the two germline ends. The CDR3 spans 13 residues. Germline CDR1 is MGHRA and CDR2 is YSYEKL. The CDR3, as DNA: TGCGCCAGCAGCCCCATACCGGGGCGCGAGCAGTACTTC. This codes for CASSPIPGREQYF.

This clone was detected once. The chain employs TRBV4-3 and TRBJ1-1; 9 bases are shared with TRBD1. This CDR3 comprises 14 residues. Germline values: CDR1 LGHNA, CDR2 YSLEER. J was trimmed by 4 bases and V by 4 bases; bases with no gene match: 4. CDR3 DNA: TGCGCCAGCAGCCCGGGACAGGGTTTCACTGAAGCTTTCTTT. Translated, it gives CASSPGQGFTEAFF.

This chain joins TRBV29-1 and TRBJ2-1; tentatively, D is TRBD2 (6 bases). Germline CDR1 and CDR2: SQVTM and ANQGSEA. V lost 6 bases and J 6 bases, leaving 15 bases between the germline ends. The length of the CDR3 is 13 residues. Written as DNA, the CDR3 is TGCAGCGTACGGGGGATTTCCCTCAATGAGCAGTTCTTC. Its translation is CSVRGISLNEQFF.

This chain joins TRBV5-4 and TRBJ2-4; D perhaps matches TRBD2 (5 bases). The germline V and J ends were trimmed by 0 bases and 7 bases, with 8 bases remaining between them. The CDR3 sequence is 13 residues long. Germline V gene lookup returns CDR1 SGHNT and CDR2 YYREEE (reference sequence). This CDR3 reads CASSLGGVNIQYF. The CDR3 nucleotides are TGTGCCAGCAGCTTGGGGGGAGTCAACATTCAGTACTTC.

The CDR3 loop reads CASSLGVATPYEQYF. Here the CDR3 DNA reads TGTGCCAGCAGCCTAGGCGTAGCGACCCCCTACGAGCAGTACTTC. The rearrangement joins TRBV7-2 to TRBJ2-7; tentatively, D is TRBD2 (5 bases). This CDR3 contains 15 residues. The V end lost 5 bases, the J end lost 2 bases, and 16 bases lay between the germline ends. Germline CDR1 and CDR2: SGHTA and FQGNSA.

The chain joins TRBV9 to TRBJ1-6, with 7 bases identical to TRBD1. Germline values: CDR1 SGDLS, CDR2 YYNGEE. This CDR3 has 16 residues. V trimming: 0 bases; J trimming: 10 bases; junction bases outside the gene matches: 10. CDR3 DNA sequence: TGTGCCAGCAGCGTAGGACAGGGAGGCCCCTTCTCACCCCTCCACTTT. Translation: CASSVGQGGPFSPLHF.

A remark on this clone: A much bigger clone sits one base away, suggesting this may be a read error. This sequence joins TRBV5-5 and TRBJ2-2; no definite D call. Trimming shortened V by 3 bases and J by 0 bases, and 0 bases separated the two germline ends. Germline loops: CDR1 SGHKS, CDR2 YYEKEE (reference sequence). This CDR3 has 12 residues. CDR3 amino acids: CASSSNTGELFF. The CDR3 region has the DNA TGTGCCAGCAGCTCGAACACCGGGGAGCTGTTTTTT. Using reference TRBV5-5 and TRBJ2-2 for the parts outside the CDR3, the full variable domain is DAGVTQSPTHLIKTRGQQVTLRCSPISGHKSVSWYQQVLGQGPQFIFQYYEKEERGRGNFPDRFSARQFPNYSSELNVNALLLGDSALYLCASSSNTGELFFGEGSRLTVL.

The rearrangement uses TRBV29-1 and TRBJ1-2; 9 nucleotides agree with TRBD1. V dropped 7 bases and J dropped 4; count of bases not matched to a gene: 16. The CDR3 extends over 16 amino acids. Germline CDR1 SQVTM, CDR2 ANQGSEA. CDR3 amino acids: CSDGGTGLERGYGYTF. In nucleotides, the CDR3 is TGCAGCGACGGGGGGACAGGGCTCGAAAGGGGCTATGGCTACACCTTC.

On this clone itself: Other DNA sequences in the sample encode the same CDR3. This chain uses TRBV27 with TRBJ2-7, with 9 nucleotides matching TRBD2. CDR1 and CDR2 (germline): MNHEY, SMNVEV (reference sequence). The CDR3 consists of 16 residues. Trimming cost V 5 bases and J 3 bases; bases outside gene matches: 11. Here the CDR3 reads CASSPSSGGRSYEQYF. CDR3 coding DNA: TGTGCCAGCAGTCCGTCCAGCGGGGGGCGTAGCTACGAGCAGTACTTC.

This clone is a singleton in its sample. The chain combines TRBV5-1 with TRBJ2-5; 7 bases map to TRBD1. V shed 3 bases, J shed 5 bases, and the junction held 7 bases outside the gene matches. CDR1 is SGHRS, CDR2 YFSETQ, per germline. The CDR3 extends over 14 amino acids. The CDR3 bases are TGCGCCAGCAGCTACGAGGGGGCAGGGGAGACCCAGTACTTC. It yields the protein CASSYEGAGETQYF.

The chain recombines TRBV7-2 with TRBJ2-7; 12 positions agree with TRBD2. The CDR3 is 16 amino acids. V lost 5 bases to trimming and J lost 3 bases; unmatched junction nucleotides: 8. Germline V gene lookup returns CDR1 SGHTA and CDR2 FQGNSA. The CDR3 nucleotides are TGTGCCAGCAGCCCGTACCTAGCGGGAGGGAACTACGAGCAGTACTTC. Encoded protein: CASSPYLAGGNYEQYF.

The rearrangement links TRBV19 to TRBJ2-7; possible D gene TRBD1, 5 bases. The length of the CDR3 is 13 residues. Germline CDR1 and CDR2: LNHDA and SQIVND (reference sequence). V lost 4 bases to trimming and J lost 4 bases, with 11 bases between them. CDR3 sequence (DNA): TGTGCCAGTAGTACGCACGACAGTTACGAGCAGTACTTC. Its translation: CASSTHDSYEQYF.

The rearrangement joins TRBV6-6 to TRBJ1-2; D not resolved. The CDR3 runs to 16 residues. Germline assignment: CDR1 MNHNY and CDR2 SVGAGI (reference sequence). The ends were cut back, 7 bases at V and 2 bases at J, with 20 bases in the middle. CDR3 sequence (DNA): TGTGCCAGCATTCCCCAGGAGACACGGACCAACTATGGCTACACCTTC. This sequence encodes CASIPQETRTNYGYTF.